This T cell receptor beta chain was recorded in a study of cytomegalovirus exposure and HLA in healthy donors. The method was immunoSEQ multiplex PCR; TCRdb's version includes in-frame clones alone and lacks a portion of them. The sample has more than 55,000 clones; 80% to 90% are singletons. Germline CDR1 and CDR2: SGHDN and FVKESK. V lost 3 bases and J lost 7, with 15 bases in between. This CDR3 is 14 amino acids long. Sequencing was carried out using PBMCs. The chain recombines TRBV14 with TRBJ1-2; a possible D gene is TRBD1 (6 bases). The source is a woman younger than 35 in good health and CMV-seronegative. The DNA of the CDR3 is TGTGCCAGCAGCCAGATGACAGGTGGGGCTGGCTACACCTTC. Residues: CASSQMTGGAGYTF.